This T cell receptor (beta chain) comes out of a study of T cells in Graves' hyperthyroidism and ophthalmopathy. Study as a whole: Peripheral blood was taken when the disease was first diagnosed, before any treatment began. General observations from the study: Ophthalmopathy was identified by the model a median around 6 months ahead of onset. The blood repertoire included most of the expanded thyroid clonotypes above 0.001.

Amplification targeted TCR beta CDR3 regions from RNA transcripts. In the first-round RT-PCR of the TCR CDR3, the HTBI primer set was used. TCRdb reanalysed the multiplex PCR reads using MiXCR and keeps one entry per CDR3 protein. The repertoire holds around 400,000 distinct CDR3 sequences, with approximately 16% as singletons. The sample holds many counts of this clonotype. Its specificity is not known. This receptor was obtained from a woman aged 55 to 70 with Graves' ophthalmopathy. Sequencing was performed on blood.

CDR3 residues: CSAGRPYSNQPQHF. The CDR3 region has the DNA TGCAGTGCTGGCAGGCCTTATAGCAATCAGCCCCAGCATTTT. V usage is TRBV20-1 and J usage is TRBJ1-5; D remains unclear. This CDR3 is built from 14 residues. Germline CDR1 and CDR2: DFQATT and SNEGSKA (reference sequence). Trimming shortened V by 5 bases and J by 0 bases, and 11 bases separated the two germline ends.